This is a list of T cell receptor beta chains from one sample in a study of T-cell reconstitution after alpha-beta-depleted transplantation in children. TCRdb independently ran MiXCR on the PCR reads; one entry per CDR3 protein. The repertoire holds approximately 510,000 distinct CDR3 sequences, 15% to 20% seen once, with 3.3% in the top ten. Sample: PBMCs from the stem cell graft donor, taken from the stem cell graft. The receptors were gathered from a human donor who donated a stem cell graft to a child with acute lymphoblastic leukemia. Each CDR3 is given with its conserved first and last residue. The D gene is left open where the match is weak. Part of the rows lack a size; the others show once, few, many or a class for expanded clones.

v_call: TRBV9
cdr3_length: 17
j_call: TRBJ2-3
clone_size: NA
d_call: NA
cdr3_nt: TGTGCCAGCAGCGTAGACCCACCCGGGGACAGCACAGATACGCAGTATTTT
cdr3_aa: CASSVDPPGDSTDTQYF

v_call: TRBV7-9
cdr3_length: 14
j_call: TRBJ2-7
clone_size: NA
d_call: NA
cdr3_nt: TGTGCCAGCAGCCCCCGGGACACCCTTTCGAAGCAGTACTTC
cdr3_aa: CASSPRDTLSKQYF

v_call: TRBV7-6
cdr3_length: 15
j_call: TRBJ1-1
clone_size: NA
d_call: NA
cdr3_nt: TGTGCCAGCAGCTCCACAGGGCCGGGGGACACTGAAGCTTTCTTT
cdr3_aa: CASSSTGPGDTEAFF

v_call: TRBV7-9
cdr3_length: 13
j_call: TRBJ1-2
clone_size: few
d_call: NA
cdr3_nt: TGTGCCAGCAGCTTAGCACGAGCATATGGCTACACCTTC
cdr3_aa: CASSLARAYGYTF

v_call: TRBV9
cdr3_length: 14
j_call: TRBJ2-1
clone_size: NA
d_call: TRBD2
cdr3_nt: TGTGCCAGCAGCGTAGAGGGAGGGCCCAATGAGCAGTTCTTC
cdr3_aa: CASSVEGGPNEQFF

v_call: TRBV5-1
cdr3_length: 12
j_call: TRBJ2-5
clone_size: few
d_call: NA
cdr3_nt: TGCGCCAGCACCCCAAACCAAGAGACCCAGTACTTC
cdr3_aa: CASTPNQETQYF

v_call: TRBV12-3/TRBV12-4
cdr3_length: 14
j_call: TRBJ2-7
clone_size: NA
d_call: TRBD1
cdr3_nt: TGTGCCAGCAGTTGGGACAGTTCAACCTACGAGCAGTACTTC
cdr3_aa: CASSWDSSTYEQYF

v_call: TRBV20-1
cdr3_length: 15
j_call: TRBJ2-2
clone_size: NA
d_call: NA
cdr3_nt: TGCAGTGCCCTTACTACTATCGCGAACACCGGGGAGCTGTTTTTT
cdr3_aa: CSALTTIANTGELFF

v_call: TRBV7-9
cdr3_length: 13
j_call: TRBJ2-7
clone_size: once
d_call: TRBD1
cdr3_nt: TGTGCCAGCAGCTCGACAGGGTACTACGAGCAGTACTTC
cdr3_aa: CASSSTGYYEQYF

v_call: TRBV6-5
cdr3_length: 15
j_call: TRBJ2-5
clone_size: few
d_call: TRBD1
cdr3_nt: TGTGCCAGCAGTATACAGGGGGCGGATCAAGAGACCCAGTACTTC
cdr3_aa: CASSIQGADQETQYF

v_call: TRBV12-3/TRBV12-4
cdr3_length: 13
j_call: TRBJ2-7
clone_size: few
d_call: NA
cdr3_nt: TGTGCCAGCAGTTTGGGTGGGCCCGAAGAGCAGTACTTC
cdr3_aa: CASSLGGPEEQYF

v_call: TRBV5-5
cdr3_length: 16
j_call: TRBJ2-1
clone_size: NA
d_call: TRBD2
cdr3_nt: TGTGCCAGCAGCTCTCCGGGACTAGCGGGAGTTGGGGAGCAGTTCTTC
cdr3_aa: CASSSPGLAGVGEQFF

v_call: TRBV3-1
cdr3_length: 15
j_call: TRBJ1-5
clone_size: NA
d_call: NA
cdr3_nt: TGTGCCAGCCCTCCGAGGGGCCTCAGCAATCAGCCCCAGCATTTT
cdr3_aa: CASPPRGLSNQPQHF

v_call: TRBV5-1
cdr3_length: 12
j_call: TRBJ2-7
clone_size: NA
d_call: NA
cdr3_nt: TGCGCCAGCAGCTTGGCCGCGGATGAGCAGTACTTC
cdr3_aa: CASSLAADEQYF

v_call: TRBV5-1
cdr3_length: 17
j_call: TRBJ2-1
clone_size: NA
d_call: TRBD1
cdr3_nt: TGCGCCAGCAGCATAGGTCCAGGGGGCCCCTCCTACAATGAGCAGTTCTTC
cdr3_aa: CASSIGPGGPSYNEQFF

v_call: TRBV13
cdr3_length: 11
j_call: TRBJ2-5
clone_size: few
d_call: NA
cdr3_nt: TGTGCCAGCAGCTCCCCGGGGGCCCAGTACTTC
cdr3_aa: CASSSPGAQYF

v_call: TRBV12-3/TRBV12-4
cdr3_length: 14
j_call: TRBJ1-2
clone_size: few
d_call: NA
cdr3_nt: TGTGCCAGCAGTTTCCACGTCAGTCAAATTGGCTACACCTTC
cdr3_aa: CASSFHVSQIGYTF

v_call: TRBV5-1
cdr3_length: 15
j_call: TRBJ2-7
clone_size: few
d_call: TRBD1
cdr3_nt: TGCGCCAGCAGCGTAGAGACAGGGACCTCCTACGAGCAGTACTTC
cdr3_aa: CASSVETGTSYEQYF

v_call: TRBV29-1
cdr3_length: 14
j_call: TRBJ2-1
clone_size: NA
d_call: TRBD2
cdr3_nt: TGCAGCGTTGAAGGACTAGCGGGAGGGCAAGAGCAGTTCTTC
cdr3_aa: CSVEGLAGGQEQFF

v_call: TRBV6-5
cdr3_length: 12
j_call: TRBJ1-1
clone_size: NA
d_call: TRBD1
cdr3_nt: TGTGCCAGCAGCAGGGACAGGGTGAAAACTTTCTTT
cdr3_aa: CASSRDRVKTFF

v_call: TRBV30
cdr3_length: 13
j_call: TRBJ1-1
clone_size: NA
d_call: NA
cdr3_nt: TGTGCCTGGAATCTTAGGGCTCACACTGAAGCTTTCTTT
cdr3_aa: CAWNLRAHTEAFF

v_call: TRBV10-3
cdr3_length: 18
j_call: TRBJ2-1
clone_size: few
d_call: TRBD2
cdr3_nt: TGTGCCATCAGTGAGTCTTGGGCTCTAGCGGCCCTACAAGGAGAGCAGTTCTTC
cdr3_aa: CAISESWALAALQGEQFF

v_call: TRBV7-9
cdr3_length: 13
j_call: TRBJ2-1
clone_size: few
d_call: NA
cdr3_nt: TGTGCCAGCAGGCGGACCGTGTACAATGAGCAGTTCTTC
cdr3_aa: CASRRTVYNEQFF

v_call: TRBV11-3
cdr3_length: 15
j_call: TRBJ2-1
clone_size: NA
d_call: NA
cdr3_nt: TGTGCCAGCAGCCCTGTAGGAGGGGTTTTTAATGAGCAGTTCTTC
cdr3_aa: CASSPVGGVFNEQFF

v_call: TRBV27
cdr3_length: 11
j_call: TRBJ1-1
clone_size: NA
d_call: NA
cdr3_nt: TGTGCCACCACGGAGGGGACAGAAGCTTTCTTT
cdr3_aa: CATTEGTEAFF